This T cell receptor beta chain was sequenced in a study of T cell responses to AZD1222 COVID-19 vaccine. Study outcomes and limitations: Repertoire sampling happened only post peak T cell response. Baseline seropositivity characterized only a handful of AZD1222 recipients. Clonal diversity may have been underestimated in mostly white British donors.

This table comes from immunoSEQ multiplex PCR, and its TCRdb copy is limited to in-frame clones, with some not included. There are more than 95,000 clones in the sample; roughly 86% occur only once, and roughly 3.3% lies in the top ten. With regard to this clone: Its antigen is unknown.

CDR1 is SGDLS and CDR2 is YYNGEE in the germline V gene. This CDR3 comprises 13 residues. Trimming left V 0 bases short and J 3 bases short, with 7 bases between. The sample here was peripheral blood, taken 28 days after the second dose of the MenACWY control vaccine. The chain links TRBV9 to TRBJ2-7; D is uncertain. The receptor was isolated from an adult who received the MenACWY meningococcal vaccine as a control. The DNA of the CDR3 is TGTGCCAGCAGCGTAGCTTCCAACTACGAGCAGTACTTC. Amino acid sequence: CASSVASNYEQYF.